This T cell receptor (beta chain) is drawn from a study of cytomegalovirus exposure and HLA in healthy donors. J was trimmed by 6 bases and V by 6 bases; bases with no gene match: 11. Germline V gene sequence: CDR1 MNHEY, CDR2 SMNVEV (reference sequence). The CDR3 spans 15 residues. PCR was performed using 60 Vbeta and 13 Jbeta primers. TCRdb's table, derived via immunoSEQ multiplex PCR, lists solely in-frame clones and lacks some. The data contain under 150,000 clones, roughly 80% of them singletons. The rearrangement joins TRBV27 to TRBJ1-5; 7 nucleotides match TRBD1. Source material: PBMCs. The sequence came from a boy under 18 in good health and CMV-seronegative. The CDR3, as DNA: TGTGCCAGCAGGCTAAGAGACAGGGAAGGTCAGCCCCAGCATTTT. Protein sequence: CASRLRDREGQPQHF.